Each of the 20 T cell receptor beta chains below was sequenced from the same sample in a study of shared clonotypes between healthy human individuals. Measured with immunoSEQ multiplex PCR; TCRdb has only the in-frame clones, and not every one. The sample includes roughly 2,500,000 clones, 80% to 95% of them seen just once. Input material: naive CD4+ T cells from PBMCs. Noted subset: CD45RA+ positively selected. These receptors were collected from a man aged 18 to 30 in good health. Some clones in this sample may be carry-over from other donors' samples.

CDR3 amino acids: CASSSLLPTSGRGDTQYF. The CDR3 DNA is TGTGCCAGCAGCTCATTGCTTCCGACTAGCGGGAGAGGGGATACGCAGTATTTT. The rearrangement joins TRBV11-2 to TRBJ2-3; TRBD2 matches at 12 bases. V lost 4 bases to trimming and J lost 6 bases; unmatched junction nucleotides: 14. Per the germline V gene, CDR1 is SGHAT and CDR2 is FQNNGV. This CDR3 has 18 residues.

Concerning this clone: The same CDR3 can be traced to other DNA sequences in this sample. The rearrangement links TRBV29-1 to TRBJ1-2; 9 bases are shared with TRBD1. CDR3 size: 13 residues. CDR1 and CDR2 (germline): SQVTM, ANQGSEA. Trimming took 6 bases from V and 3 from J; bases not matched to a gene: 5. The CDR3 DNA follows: TGCAGCGTCGGGGACAGGGTGGACTATGGCTACACCTTC. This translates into CSVGDRVDYGYTF.

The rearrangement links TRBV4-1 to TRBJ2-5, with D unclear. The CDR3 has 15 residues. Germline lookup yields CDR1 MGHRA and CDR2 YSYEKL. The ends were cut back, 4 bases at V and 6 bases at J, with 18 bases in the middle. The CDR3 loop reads CASSLHSEVGQTQYF. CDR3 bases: TGCGCCAGCAGCCTCCACTCCGAGGTCGGGCAGACCCAGTACTTC.

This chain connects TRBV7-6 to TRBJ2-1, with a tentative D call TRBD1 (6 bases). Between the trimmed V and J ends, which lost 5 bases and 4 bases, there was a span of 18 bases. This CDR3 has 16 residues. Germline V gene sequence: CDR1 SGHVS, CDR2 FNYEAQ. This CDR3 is CASSPRGGVRYNEQFF. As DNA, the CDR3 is TGTGCCAGCAGCCCCCGAGGGGGAGTCAGGTACAATGAGCAGTTCTTC.

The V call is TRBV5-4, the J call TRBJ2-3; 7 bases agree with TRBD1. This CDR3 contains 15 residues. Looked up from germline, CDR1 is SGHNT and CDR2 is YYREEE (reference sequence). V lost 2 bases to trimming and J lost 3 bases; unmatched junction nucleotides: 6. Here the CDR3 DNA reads TGTGCCAGCAGCTTTAAGACAGGGTTTACAGATACGCAGTATTTT. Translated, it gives CASSFKTGFTDTQYF.

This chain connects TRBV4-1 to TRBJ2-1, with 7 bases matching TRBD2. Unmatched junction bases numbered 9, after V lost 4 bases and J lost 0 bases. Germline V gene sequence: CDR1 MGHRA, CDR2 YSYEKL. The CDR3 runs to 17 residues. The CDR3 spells CASSPLTSASSYNEQFF. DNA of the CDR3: TGCGCCAGCAGCCCTCTTACTAGCGCGAGCTCCTACAATGAGCAGTTCTTC.

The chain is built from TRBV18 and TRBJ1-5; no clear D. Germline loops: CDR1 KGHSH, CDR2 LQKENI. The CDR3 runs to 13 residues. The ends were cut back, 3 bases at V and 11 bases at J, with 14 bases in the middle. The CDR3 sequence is CASSPKAWEAQHF. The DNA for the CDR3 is TGTGCCAGCTCACCTAAGGCTTGGGAGGCCCAGCATTTT.

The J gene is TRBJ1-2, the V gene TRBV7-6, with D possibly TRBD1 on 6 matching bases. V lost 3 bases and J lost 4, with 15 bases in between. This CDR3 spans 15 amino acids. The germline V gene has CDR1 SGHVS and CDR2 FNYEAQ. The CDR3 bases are TGTGCCAGCAGCTTCGGACAGACTACCTCCTATGGCTACACCTTC. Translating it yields CASSFGQTTSYGYTF.

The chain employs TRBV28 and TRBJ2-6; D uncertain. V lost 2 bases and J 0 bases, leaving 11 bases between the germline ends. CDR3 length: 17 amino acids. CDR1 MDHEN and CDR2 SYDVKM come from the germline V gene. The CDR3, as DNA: TGTGCCAGCAGTTTAATACAGCCGTTCTCTGGGGCCAACGTCCTGACTTTC. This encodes CASSLIQPFSGANVLTF. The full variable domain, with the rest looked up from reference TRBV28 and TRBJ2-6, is DVKVTQSSRYLVKRTGEKVFLECVQDMDHENMFWYRQDPGLGLRLIYFSYDVKMKEKGDIPEGYSVSREKKERFSLILESASTNQTSMYLCASSLIQPFSGANVLTFGAGSRLTVL.

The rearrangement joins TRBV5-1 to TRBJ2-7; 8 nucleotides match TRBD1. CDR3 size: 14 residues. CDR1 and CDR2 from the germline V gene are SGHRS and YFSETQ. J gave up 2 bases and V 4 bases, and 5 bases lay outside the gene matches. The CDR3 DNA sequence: TGCGCCAGCAGCAATGGACAGGGAGCCTACGAGCAGTACTTC. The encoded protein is CASSNGQGAYEQYF.

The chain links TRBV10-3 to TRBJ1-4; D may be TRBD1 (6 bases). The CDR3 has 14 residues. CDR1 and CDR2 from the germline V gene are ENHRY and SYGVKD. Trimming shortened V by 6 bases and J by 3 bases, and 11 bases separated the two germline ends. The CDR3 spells CAIRQQGPNEKLFF. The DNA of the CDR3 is TGTGCCATCAGGCAACAGGGTCCTAATGAAAAACTGTTTTTT.

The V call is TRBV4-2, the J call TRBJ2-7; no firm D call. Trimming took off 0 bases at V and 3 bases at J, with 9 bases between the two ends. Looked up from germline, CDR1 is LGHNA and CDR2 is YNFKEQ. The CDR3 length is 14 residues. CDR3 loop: CASSQDLSRYEQYF. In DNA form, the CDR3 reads TGTGCCAGCAGCCAAGATTTGTCTCGCTACGAGCAGTACTTC.

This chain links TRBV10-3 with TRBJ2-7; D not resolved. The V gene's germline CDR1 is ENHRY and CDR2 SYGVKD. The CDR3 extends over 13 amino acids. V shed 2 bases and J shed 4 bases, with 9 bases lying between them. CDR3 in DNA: TGTGCCATCAGTGAGGACGCCCGGTACGAGCAGTACTTC. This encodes CAISEDARYEQYF.

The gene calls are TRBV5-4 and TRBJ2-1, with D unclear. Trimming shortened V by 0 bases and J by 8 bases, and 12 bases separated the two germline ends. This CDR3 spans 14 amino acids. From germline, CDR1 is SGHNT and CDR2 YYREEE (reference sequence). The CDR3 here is CASSLGFGSDEQFF. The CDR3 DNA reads TGTGCCAGCAGCTTGGGATTTGGGTCCGATGAGCAGTTCTTC.

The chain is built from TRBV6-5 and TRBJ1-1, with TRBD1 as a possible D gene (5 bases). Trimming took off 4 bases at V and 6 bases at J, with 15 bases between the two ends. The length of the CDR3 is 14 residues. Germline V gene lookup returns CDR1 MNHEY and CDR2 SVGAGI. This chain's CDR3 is CASSSRTSQAEAFF. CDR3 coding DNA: TGTGCCAGCAGTTCACGGACATCACAGGCTGAAGCTTTCTTT.

For the CDR3, the DNA is TGTGCCAGTAGTATAACGGGTATTGACAGGGGGAGGCACGGCAATCAGCCCCAGCATTTT. This translates into CASSITGIDRGRHGNQPQHF. The chain carries TRBV19 and TRBJ1-5; 9 bases fit TRBD1. Unmatched junction bases numbered 16, after V lost 2 bases and J lost 2 bases. The CDR3 is made up of 20 amino acids. CDR1 is LNHDA, CDR2 SQIVND, per germline (reference sequence).

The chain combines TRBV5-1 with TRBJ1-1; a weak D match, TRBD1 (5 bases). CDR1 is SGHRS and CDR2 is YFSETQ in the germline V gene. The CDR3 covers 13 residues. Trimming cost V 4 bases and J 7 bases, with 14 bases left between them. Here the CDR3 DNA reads TGCGCCAGCAGCCAAAAATCCGACAGTGAAGCTTTCTTT. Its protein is CASSQKSDSEAFF.

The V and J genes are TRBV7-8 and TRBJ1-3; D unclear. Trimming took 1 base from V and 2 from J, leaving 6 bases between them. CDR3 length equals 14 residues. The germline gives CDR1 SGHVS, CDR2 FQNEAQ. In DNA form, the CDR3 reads TGTGCCAGCAGCTTAGGCCGGACTGGAAACACCATATATTTT. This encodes CASSLGRTGNTIYF.

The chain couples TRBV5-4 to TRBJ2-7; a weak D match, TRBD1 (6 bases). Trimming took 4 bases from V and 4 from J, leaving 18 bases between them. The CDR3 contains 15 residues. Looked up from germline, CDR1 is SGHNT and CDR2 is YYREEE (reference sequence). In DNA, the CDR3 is TGTGCCAGCAGCCCAGGACAGCCTTGGATTTACGAGCAGTACTTC. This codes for CASSPGQPWIYEQYF.

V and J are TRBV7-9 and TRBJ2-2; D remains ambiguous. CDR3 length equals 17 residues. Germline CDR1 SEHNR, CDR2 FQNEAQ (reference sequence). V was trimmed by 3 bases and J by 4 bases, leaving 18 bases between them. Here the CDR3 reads CASSFLESPWGTGELFF. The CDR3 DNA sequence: TGTGCCAGCAGCTTCCTGGAAAGCCCCTGGGGCACCGGGGAGCTGTTTTTT.